This T cell receptor beta chain derives from a study of T cell clones after liver transplantation. Study background: TCRbeta sequencing after a pre-transplant mixed lymphocyte reaction identified graft-donor-reactive clones, later tracked in post-transplant blood. Three of eight recipients were HCV-positive; others had non-autoimmune, non-viral indications. Study-level results: Rather than being deleted, graft donor-reactive T cells may have moved into the graft.

A remark on this clone: Its antigen remains unknown.

This CDR3 is built from 13 residues. Germline CDR1 and CDR2: MRHNA and SNTAGT. V lost 6 bases and J lost 7, with 15 bases in between. Profiled with immunoSEQ multiplex PCR; TCRdb holds only in-frame clones, not every one. The sample lists 65,000 to 70,000 clones; 80% to 95% were seen once. The sequenced sample was CD4+ T cells from blood, obtained less than 28 months after liver transplant. The rearrangement links TRBV6-4 to TRBJ1-1; perhaps TRBD1 as D (6 bases). The sequence was collected from a human patient who received a liver transplant. The graft donor may have given rise to some T cells. The CDR3 protein is CASSGQLGGEAFF. The CDR3 coding sequence is TGTGCCAGCAGCGGACAGCTGGGTGGTGAAGCTTTCTTT.